The rows below give T cell receptor beta chains drawn from one sample of a study of CD8+ T cells in alopecia areata. Assay used: immunoSEQ multiplex PCR; TCRdb lists only in-frame clones, some missing. The sample contains some 95,000 clones, about 40% of which appear only once. The sequences come from CD8+ T cells sorted from blood, collected at week 24, from a patient treated with tofacitinib. Every receptor here comes from a human donor with alopecia areata. Each CDR3 is given with its conserved first and last residue. D genes are given only for firm matches. Rows may omit the clone size; those that give it use once, few, many or a size class.

NA,TRBJ2-2,TRBV29-1,NA,CSVQDGELFF,TGCAGCGTTCAGGACGGGGAGCTGTTTTTT
NA,TRBJ2-7,TRBV7-9,NA,CASCPGGVHEQYF,TGTGCCAGCTGCCCCGGTGGGGTCCACGAGCAGTACTTC
few,TRBJ1-1,TRBV7-2,NA,CASSVTGTTEAFF,TGTGCCAGCAGCGTTACAGGGACCACTGAAGCTTTCTTT
NA,TRBJ1-1,TRBV11-2,NA,CASSLGRGGTEAFF,TGTGCCAGCAGCTTAGGACGGGGCGGCACTGAAGCTTTCTTT
NA,TRBJ2-1,TRBV9,TRBD1,CASSTRQGAYNEQFF,TGTGCCAGCAGCACCAGACAGGGGGCTTACAATGAGCAGTTCTTC
NA,TRBJ1-2,TRBV7-9,TRBD1,CASSPRDGTGSPIGYTF,TGTGCCAGCAGCCCCCGGGACGGGACAGGGTCTCCGATCGGCTACACCTTC
many,TRBJ2-1,TRBV4-1,NA,CASSQVATYNEQFF,TGCGCCAGCAGCCAAGTCGCCACCTACAATGAGCAGTTCTTC
NA,TRBJ2-7,TRBV29-1,NA,CSVELARTYEQYF,TGCAGCGTTGAACTAGCGCGTACCTACGAGCAGTACTTC
few,TRBJ2-7,TRBV5-4,NA,CASSLEGYEQYF,TGTGCCAGCAGCTTGGAGGGCTACGAGCAGTACTTC
NA,TRBJ2-5,TRBV9,TRBD2,CASGTSGEGQETQYF,TGTGCCAGCGGAACGAGCGGGGAAGGGCAAGAGACCCAGTACTTC
NA,TRBJ2-1,TRBV14,TRBD2,CASSQAETSDNPDEQFF,TGTGCCAGCAGCCAAGCCGAGACTAGCGATAATCCGGATGAGCAGTTCTTC
NA,TRBJ2-7,TRBV7-2,TRBD2,CASRGLAEYEQYF,TGTGCCAGCAGGGGACTAGCGGAGTACGAGCAGTACTTC
many,TRBJ1-5,TRBV6-1,NA,CASSEGMGGNQPQHF,TGTGCCAGCAGTGAGGGCATGGGAGGCAATCAGCCCCAGCATTTT
NA,TRBJ2-6,TRBV15,NA,CATRGSSGANVLTF,TGTGCCACCCGAGGGAGCTCTGGGGCCAACGTCCTGACTTTC
once,TRBJ2-7,TRBV2,NA,CASSEASGSYEQYF,TGTGCCAGCAGTGAAGCGTCCGGGTCCTACGAGCAGTACTTC
once,TRBJ2-5,TRBV27,NA,CASSFGGLSETQYF,TGTGCCAGCAGTTTCGGGGGTTTGTCAGAGACCCAGTACTTC
NA,TRBJ2-2,TRBV7-2,NA,CASSVSESWPGELFF,TGTGCCAGCAGCGTGTCGGAGAGTTGGCCCGGGGAGCTGTTTTTT
NA,TRBJ2-2,TRBV11-3,NA,CASSSRDNNTGELFF,TGTGCCAGCAGCTCCCGGGACAATAACACCGGGGAGCTGTTTTTT
few,TRBJ2-1,TRBV7-9,NA,CASSSDKLGRPYNEQFF,TGTGCCAGCAGCTCCGACAAGCTGGGCCGACCCTACAATGAGCAGTTCTTC
NA,TRBJ2-2,TRBV9,NA,CASRAVNTGELFF,TGTGCCAGCAGAGCGGTTAACACCGGGGAGCTGTTTTTT
NA,TRBJ2-6,TRBV19,NA,CASSISPSLTGSGANVLTF,TGTGCCAGTAGTATTAGTCCATCCCTTACGGGCTCTGGGGCCAACGTCCTGACTTTC
NA,TRBJ1-1,TRBV29-1,NA,CSVPTGGTEAFF,TGCAGCGTCCCGACGGGGGGCACTGAAGCTTTCTTT
NA,TRBJ1-5,TRBV5-6,NA,CASSLAASGNNQPQHF,TGTGCCAGCAGTCTGGCCGCCTCGGGAAACAATCAGCCCCAGCATTTT
few,TRBJ2-7,TRBV4-2,TRBD2,CASSHARTSSYEQYF,TGTGCCAGCAGCCACGCTCGGACTAGCTCCTACGAGCAGTACTTC
few,TRBJ2-1,TRBV2,NA,CASTKNLERRQFF,TGTGCCAGCACGAAAAACCTGGAAAGGAGGCAGTTCTTC
NA,TRBJ2-2,TRBV29-1,TRBD1,CSVWAGGLGELFF,TGCAGCGTATGGGCAGGGGGCTTGGGGGAGCTGTTTTTT
NA,TRBJ2-2,TRBV29-1,NA,CSVEGGDRNTGELFF,TGCAGCGTTGAAGGGGGGGACAGAAACACCGGGGAGCTGTTTTTT
few,TRBJ2-1,TRBV29-1,TRBD2,CSAVGGREGQEYNEQFF,TGCAGCGCCGTAGGGGGTCGGGAGGGCCAGGAGTACAATGAGCAGTTCTTC
NA,TRBJ2-7,TRBV11-2,NA,CASTRGGVYEQYF,TGTGCCAGCACTCGAGGTGGGGTATACGAGCAGTACTTC
NA,TRBJ2-7,TRBV7-9,NA,CASSSEGGSTYEQYF,TGTGCCAGCAGCTCGGAGGGGGGTTCAACCTACGAGCAGTACTTC
NA,TRBJ1-2,TRBV2,NA,CASRAYGYTF,TGTGCCAGCAGGGCCTATGGCTACACCTTC
few,TRBJ1-1,TRBV6-1,NA,CASTEWAGRVTEAFF,TGTGCCAGCACCGAGTGGGCAGGGAGGGTGACTGAAGCTTTCTTT
NA,TRBJ1-3,TRBV4-3,TRBD1,CASSQDRGLRNTIYF,TGCGCCAGCAGCCAAGATAGGGGGCTTCGAAACACCATATATTTT
few,TRBJ2-7,TRBV7-9,NA,CASSLAPVGGRSYEQYF,TGTGCCAGCAGCTTAGCCCCGGTGGGAGGCCGAAGTTACGAGCAGTACTTC
NA,TRBJ2-1,TRBV29-1,TRBD2,CSGQRGLAAEPQYNEQFF,TGCAGCGGCCAACGGGGACTAGCGGCCGAGCCTCAATACAATGAGCAGTTCTTC
NA,TRBJ2-1,TRBV4-1,TRBD2,CASSQDWASGRQYNEQFF,TGCGCCAGCAGCCAAGATTGGGCTAGCGGGAGGCAGTACAATGAGCAGTTCTTC
few,TRBJ2-1,TRBV11-2,NA,CASSLGASNEQFF,TGTGCCAGCAGCCTGGGGGCAAGCAATGAGCAGTTCTTC
few,TRBJ2-1,TRBV29-1,NA,CSAKLVPYNEQFF,TGCAGCGCCAAACTAGTTCCCTACAATGAGCAGTTCTTC
NA,TRBJ1-1,TRBV19,NA,CASSIDFDKEAFF,TGTGCCAGTAGTATAGATTTCGACAAGGAAGCTTTCTTT
NA,TRBJ2-7,TRBV7-9,TRBD1,CASRAGQAYEQYF,TGTGCCAGCAGGGCCGGACAGGCCTACGAGCAGTACTTC
NA,TRBJ2-7,TRBV7-9,NA,CASSLGVARRYF,TGTGCCAGCAGCTTAGGTGTTGCTCGGAGGTACTTC
NA,TRBJ2-1,TRBV7-9,NA,CASSLRRTLNNEQFF,TGTGCCAGCAGCCTCCGAAGGACACTTAACAATGAGCAGTTCTTC
NA,TRBJ2-1,TRBV30,NA,CAWSSGLAEYNEQFF,TGTGCCTGGAGTTCAGGATTAGCGGAGTACAATGAGCAGTTCTTC
NA,TRBJ2-1,TRBV23-1,NA,CASNPLRQNFHNEQFF,TGCGCCAGCAACCCACTCCGGCAGAACTTCCACAATGAGCAGTTCTTC
NA,TRBJ2-7,TRBV4-1,NA,CASSQDESGQSSSYEQYF,TGCGCCAGCAGCCAAGACGAATCCGGACAGTCCAGCTCCTACGAGCAGTACTTC
NA,TRBJ2-3,TRBV11-2,TRBD1,CASSRMGTGDRYTDTQYF,TGTGCCAGCAGCCGAATGGGGACAGGGGACCGCTACACAGATACGCAGTATTTT
many,TRBJ1-1,TRBV7-2,NA,CASGMGTEAFF,TGTGCCAGCGGTATGGGCACTGAAGCTTTCTTT
NA,TRBJ2-5,TRBV7-2,NA,CASSLAGSAETQYF,TGTGCCAGCAGCTTAGCGGGTAGCGCAGAGACCCAGTACTTC